The T cell receptor (beta chain) described here comes from a study of type 1 regulatory T cells. For the study at large: T-allo10 is a Tr1-enriched, alloantigen-specific CD4 T cell product made in vitro.

The CDR3 extends over 13 amino acids. Germline assignment: CDR1 SNHLY and CDR2 FYNNEI. After removal of 11 bases from V and 3 bases from J, the junction contained 10 bases not matched to a gene. Via MiXCR, TCRdb re-called the reads, giving one row per CDR3 protein. The sample consists of 75,000 to 100,000 distinct CDR3 sequences, around 30% of them appearing once. Sequencing was carried out using CD4+ T cells, either the whole sample or a sorted fraction (not recorded which). This rearrangement joins TRBV2 to TRBJ2-7; 7 bases match TRBD1. The sequence derives from a human donor in good health. CDR3 protein: CAGIDRVYYEQYF. The CDR3 DNA follows: TGTGCCGGCATCGACAGGGTTTACTACGAGCAGTACTTC.